This T cell receptor beta chain was obtained from a study of blood T cells in healthy people across ages. The study's findings and limits: Strongly correlated with naive T cell percentage was TCR beta diversity.

Through a sample-barcoded 5' primer and a J-beta primer mix, a second PCR was run for roughly 6 to 12 cycles. TCRdb re-analysed the 5' RACE reads in MiXCR, keeping a single row per CDR3 protein. The data contain hundreds of thousands of distinct CDR3 sequences, about 32% of them seen just once; the ten biggest clones take up 15%. The ends lost 3 bases at V and 4 bases at J; junction bases unmatched: 3. Germline V gene sequence: CDR1 DFQATT, CDR2 SNEGSKA (reference sequence). CDR3 size: 14 residues. This clonotype appeared a single time. The antigen is not known. The rearrangement links TRBV20-1 to TRBJ2-1; TRBD2 matches 10 bases. The sequence came from a woman of 80 years or more in good health. Sequenced sample: blood. The CDR3 DNA sequence: TGCAGTGCTAGGTCTAGCGGGAGTTACAATGAGCAGTTCTTC. The encoded protein is CSARSSGSYNEQFF.